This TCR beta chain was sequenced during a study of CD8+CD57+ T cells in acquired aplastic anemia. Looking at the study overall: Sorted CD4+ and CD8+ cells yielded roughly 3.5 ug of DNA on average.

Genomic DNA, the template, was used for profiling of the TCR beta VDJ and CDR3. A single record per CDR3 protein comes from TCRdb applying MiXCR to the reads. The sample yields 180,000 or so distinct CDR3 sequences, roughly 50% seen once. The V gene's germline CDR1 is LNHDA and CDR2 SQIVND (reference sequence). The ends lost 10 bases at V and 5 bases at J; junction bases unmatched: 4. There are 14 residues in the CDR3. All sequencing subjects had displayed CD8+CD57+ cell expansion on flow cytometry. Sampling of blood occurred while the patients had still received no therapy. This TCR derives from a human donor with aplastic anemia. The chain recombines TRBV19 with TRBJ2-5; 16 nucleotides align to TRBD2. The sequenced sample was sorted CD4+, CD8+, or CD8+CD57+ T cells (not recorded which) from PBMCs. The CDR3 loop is CAKGLAGGVETQYF. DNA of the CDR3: TGTGCCAAGGGACTAGCGGGAGGGGTGGAGACCCAGTACTTC. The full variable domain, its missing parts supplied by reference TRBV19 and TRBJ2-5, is DGGITQSPKYLFRKEGQNVTLSCEQNLNHDAMYWYRQDPGQGLRLIYYSQIVNDFQKGDIAEGYSVSREKKESFPLTVTSAQKNPTAFYLCAKGLAGGVETQYFGPGTRLLVL.